Listed below are T cell receptor beta chains from one sample, sequenced in a study of T cell responses to AZD1222 COVID-19 vaccine. Libraries were prepared by immunoSEQ multiplex PCR; TCRdb keeps only in-frame clonotypes and omits some of them. The repertoire holds some 150,000 clones, about 93% seen once, with about 5.1% in the top ten. This sample comprised peripheral blood, obtained on day 0 of AZD1222 vaccination. Receptors originate from an adult in good health. Both conserved end residues are part of each CDR3. D genes are given only for firm matches. A clone size is listed for some rows: how often the clone was seen (once, few, many), or a class if it is expanded.

j_call	v_call	clone_size	d_call	cdr3_aa	cdr3_nt
TRBJ2-7	TRBV5-1	-	TRBD2	CASSSKLAGGEQYF	TGCGCCAGCAGCTCTAAACTAGCGGGAGGCGAGCAGTACTTC
TRBJ2-1	TRBV5-1	-	-	CASSPGRLANEQFF	TGCGCCAGCAGCCCCGGACGTCTAGCAAATGAGCAGTTCTTC
TRBJ1-2	TRBV4-1	-	-	CASSHTGRAGKNGYTF	TGCGCCAGCAGCCACACCGGGCGGGCAGGGAAGAATGGCTACACCTTC
TRBJ1-2	TRBV24-1	-	-	CATSVWGRGRPYGYTF	TGTGCCACCAGTGTCTGGGGACGGGGGCGACCCTATGGCTACACCTTC
TRBJ2-3	TRBV19	-	TRBD2	CASSTAGGDDTQYF	TGTGCCAGTAGTACAGCGGGAGGTGACGATACGCAGTATTTT
TRBJ1-3	TRBV12-5	-	-	CASGFGSSGNTIYF	TGTGCTAGTGGTTTCGGGAGTTCTGGAAACACCATATATTTT
TRBJ2-6	TRBV6-2/TRBV6-3	-	-	CASSPRGANVLTF	TGTGCCAGCAGCCCCCGTGGGGCCAACGTCCTGACTTTC
TRBJ2-7	TRBV27	-	TRBD2	CASSLYTSAGGLTYEQYF	TGTGCCAGCAGTTTATACACCTCAGCGGGAGGGCTTACCTACGAGCAGTACTTC
TRBJ2-3	TRBV5-4	-	-	CASSLEQSSTDTQYF	TGTGCCAGCAGCTTGGAACAGTCTAGCACAGATACGCAGTATTTT
TRBJ1-2	TRBV27	-	TRBD1	CASSPRDRGGLNYGYTF	TGTGCCAGCAGCCCCCGGGACAGGGGAGGACTTAACTATGGCTACACCTTC
TRBJ1-6	TRBV6-1	-	TRBD1	CASSELAGGSGDSPLHF	TGTGCCAGCAGTGAACTGGCAGGGGGGTCAGGGGATTCACCCCTCCACTTT
TRBJ2-2	TRBV5-6	-	TRBD2	CASSFPSGGELFF	TGTGCCAGCAGCTTCCCTAGCGGCGGGGAGCTGTTTTTT
TRBJ1-1	TRBV15	-	-	CATKHRENTEAFF	TGTGCCACCAAACACAGGGAGAACACTGAAGCTTTCTTT
TRBJ2-1	TRBV20-1	-	-	CSARGSTEQFF	TGCAGTGCTAGAGGATCCACCGAGCAGTTCTTC
TRBJ2-3	TRBV18	-	-	CASSLRGVPDTQYF	TGTGCCAGCTCGCTACGTGGAGTACCAGATACGCAGTATTTT
TRBJ2-3	TRBV19	-	TRBD2	CASSRTSGSSGGTDTQYF	TGTGCCAGTAGTAGGACTAGCGGGAGTTCGGGTGGGACAGATACGCAGTATTTT
TRBJ1-6	TRBV6-5	-	-	CATPPLFHSPLHF	TGTGCCACCCCGCCTCTTTTCCATTCACCCCTCCACTTT
TRBJ1-1	TRBV28	-	-	CASCGPGAEAFF	TGTGCCAGCTGTGGGCCTGGGGCTGAAGCTTTCTTT
TRBJ2-1	TRBV30	-	TRBD2	CAWSVRGGNNEQFF	TGTGCCTGGAGTGTACGGGGAGGGAACAATGAGCAGTTCTTC
TRBJ2-2	TRBV3-1/TRBV3-2	-	-	CASSLDARVGELFF	TGTGCCAGCAGCCTAGACGCGAGAGTCGGGGAGCTGTTTTTT
TRBJ2-2	TRBV5-4	few	-	CASSEQGTGELFF	TGTGCCAGCAGCGAACAGGGAACCGGGGAGCTGTTTTTT
TRBJ2-1	TRBV9	-	-	CASSVVGGPNEQFF	TGTGCCAGCAGCGTAGTGGGGGGTCCCAATGAGCAGTTCTTC
TRBJ2-7	TRBV27	-	TRBD2	CASSSAGGPREQYF	TGTGCCAGCAGTTCGGCGGGAGGGCCCCGGGAGCAGTACTTC
TRBJ1-5	TRBV2	-	-	CASRRDGSNQPQHF	TGTGCCAGCAGGCGGGACGGGAGCAATCAGCCCCAGCATTTT
TRBJ1-5	TRBV6-1	-	TRBD1	CASSVDRAENSNQPQHF	TGTGCCAGCAGTGTGGACAGGGCAGAGAATAGCAATCAGCCCCAGCATTTT
TRBJ2-3	TRBV29-1	-	TRBD2	CSAGVGGGSTDTQYF	TGCAGCGCTGGAGTTGGCGGGGGTAGCACAGATACGCAGTATTTT
TRBJ2-3	TRBV9	-	TRBD2	CASSTRLAADTQYF	TGTGCCAGCAGCACCCGACTAGCTGCAGATACGCAGTATTTT
TRBJ1-5	TRBV5-5	-	-	CASSKDYSTTEQPQHF	TGTGCCAGCAGCAAAGATTACAGCACTACGGAACAGCCCCAGCATTTT
TRBJ2-2	TRBV28	-	-	CASSSPWGANTGELFF	TGTGCCAGCAGTTCACCGTGGGGCGCGAACACCGGGGAGCTGTTTTTT
TRBJ2-7	TRBV5-1	once	-	CASSLVGFNEQYF	TGCGCCAGCAGCTTGGTAGGGTTCAACGAGCAGTACTTC
TRBJ2-2	TRBV7-2	-	TRBD1	CASSLVRGPVTGELFF	TGTGCCAGCAGCTTAGTTAGGGGGCCGGTCACCGGGGAGCTGTTTTTT
TRBJ2-2	TRBV5-4	-	-	CASSPGNRINTGELFF	TGTGCCAGCAGCCCCGGCAACAGAATTAACACCGGGGAGCTGTTTTTT